The clone carrying this T cell receptor beta chain was detected once. The CDR3 is made up of 14 amino acids. Trimming shortened V by 0 bases and J by 7 bases, and 13 bases separated the two germline ends. The V gene's germline CDR1 is LGHDT and CDR2 YNNKEL (reference sequence). The data stem from a study of T cells in Graves' hyperthyroidism and ophthalmopathy. TCR beta CDR3 region amplification was performed from RNA transcripts. Using the HTBI primer set, a first-round RT-PCR was run on the TCR CDR3. TCRdb called the multiplex PCR reads again in MiXCR, with one record for every CDR3 protein. The sample contains approximately 610,000 distinct CDR3 sequences, 14% to 15% of which appear only once.

The TCR was taken from a woman aged 40 to 55 with Graves' ophthalmopathy. V usage is TRBV3-1 and J usage is TRBJ2-7; tentative D call: TRBD2 (5 bases). The source material was blood. The CDR3 nucleotides are TGTGCCAGCAGCCAAGATAGAGGGTTGGGAGAGCAGTACTTC. Its protein is CASSQDRGLGEQYF.